This passage covers 25 T cell receptor beta chains from one sample sequenced in a study of T-cell memory formation after mild COVID-19. TCRdb reanalysed the 5' RACE reads using MiXCR and keeps one entry per CDR3 protein. Of around 500,000 distinct CDR3 sequences detected, roughly 20% appear once; the ten largest clones hold roughly an eighth. The specimen was PBMCs or a T cell subset sorted from them (not recorded which). These receptor sequences come from an adult woman who had mild COVID-19 (a few samples of this study predate the infection). Cell type and time point are not known.

The rearrangement uses TRBV5-1 and TRBJ2-7, with TRBD2 identical over 7 bases. Looked up from germline, CDR1 is SGHRS and CDR2 is YFSETQ. The CDR3 sequence is 14 residues long. V dropped 4 bases and J dropped 4; count of bases not matched to a gene: 8. CDR3 protein: CASSQGTTSYEQYF. CDR3 coding DNA: TGCGCCAGCAGCCAAGGGACTACCTCGTACGAGCAGTACTTC.

The rearrangement links TRBV12-3 or TRBV12-4 to TRBJ1-1, with a tentative D call TRBD1 (5 bases). CDR3 size: 14 residues. The V end was cut by 5 bases, the J end by 1 base, with 11 bases between. CDR3 nucleotide sequence: TGTGCCAGCAGTCCCGAGAGGGGGAACACTGAAGCTTTCTTT. This gives the protein CASSPERGNTEAFF.

This rearrangement joins TRBV29-1 to TRBJ1-1, with D perhaps matching TRBD1 (5 bases). Trimming took off 5 bases at V and 1 base at J, with 11 bases between the two ends. This CDR3 contains 13 residues. The V gene's germline CDR1 is SQVTM and CDR2 ANQGSEA. CDR3 sequence (DNA): TGCAGCGTTCCGACGAGGGGGAACACTGAAGCTTTCTTT. It is translated as CSVPTRGNTEAFF.

This clonotype has just a few counts. The CDR3 DNA reads TGTGCCAGCTCACCGGGACAGGCTACCGGAAACACCATATATTTT. This sequence encodes CASSPGQATGNTIYF. The chain is built from TRBV18 and TRBJ1-3; 8 bases map to TRBD1. J gave up 4 bases and V 3 bases, and 5 bases lay outside the gene matches. CDR1 is KGHSH and CDR2 is LQKENI in the germline V gene. The CDR3 has 15 residues.

The genes are TRBV6-5 and TRBJ2-1; a weak D match, TRBD2 (6 bases). In germline, CDR1 is MNHEY, CDR2 SVGAGI. V was shortened by 0 bases and J by 10 bases, with 16 bases between the two germline ends. There are 15 residues in the CDR3. The CDR3 nucleotides are TGTGCCAGCAGTTACTCGGGACTCAAGGAGGGGGAGCAGTTCTTC. Translated, it gives CASSYSGLKEGEQFF.

The chain employs TRBV5-1 and TRBJ2-3; no firm D call. Trimming pared 0 bases from V and 0 bases from J, leaving 8 bases between. Looked up from germline, CDR1 is SGHRS and CDR2 is YFSETQ. The CDR3 consists of 15 residues. This CDR3 reads CASSLETPSTDTQYF. CDR3 DNA sequence: TGCGCCAGCAGCTTGGAAACACCTAGCACAGATACGCAGTATTTT.

The chain couples TRBV15 to TRBJ2-5; weak D call: TRBD1 (5 bases). The germline gives CDR1 LNHNV, CDR2 YYDKDF (reference sequence). Trimming took 4 bases from V and 4 from J, leaving 10 bases between them. The CDR3 length is 13 residues. The CDR3: CATSKPGIETQYF. The CDR3 DNA reads as TGTGCCACCAGCAAACCAGGGATAGAGACCCAGTACTTC.

This rearrangement joins TRBV7-9 to TRBJ2-5; 7 bases match TRBD1. CDR1 SEHNR and CDR2 FQNEAQ come from the germline V gene (reference sequence). The ends lost 3 bases at V and 7 bases at J; junction bases unmatched: 14. The CDR3 loop spans 16 amino acids. The CDR3, as DNA: TGTGCCAGCAGCTTGGATTGGGGACAGCCGTTTAGGACCCAGTACTTC. Its protein product is CASSLDWGQPFRTQYF. The complete variable domain, with remaining parts taken from reference TRBV7-9 and TRBJ2-5, reads DTGVSQNPRHKITKRGQNVTFRCDPISEHNRLYWYRQTLGQGPEFLTYFQNEAQLEKSRLLSDRFSAERPKGSFSTLEIQRTEQGDSAMYLCASSLDWGQPFRTQYFGPGTRLLVL.

This clonotype was seen only a few times. The V and J genes are TRBV9 and TRBJ2-2, with 10 bases fitting TRBD2. Losses at the gene ends were 4 bases for V and 6 bases for J; bases not matched to a gene: 12. The CDR3 covers 17 residues. Germline V gives CDR1 SGDLS, CDR2 YYNGEE. The CDR3: CASSPHSSGSGSGELFF. CDR3 DNA sequence: TGTGCCAGCAGCCCCCATTCTAGCGGGAGTGGATCCGGGGAGCTGTTTTTT.

The CDR3 here is CASSLYSGLAKNIQYF. The CDR3 DNA reads TGTGCCAGCAGCCTATATTCGGGGCTGGCCAAAAACATTCAGTACTTC. The chain recombines TRBV12-3 or TRBV12-4 with TRBJ2-4; the D gene could be TRBD1 or TRBD2 (5 bases each). The CDR3 is 16 residues long. V was cut by 6 bases and J by 1 base, with 16 bases left in between.

This clonotype has more than one count but fewer than ten. The V and J genes are TRBV18 and TRBJ2-1; 8 bases line up with TRBD2. CDR1 and CDR2 (germline): KGHSH, LQKENI. This CDR3 comprises 16 residues. V shed 3 bases, J shed 11 bases, and the junction held 15 bases outside the gene matches. The CDR3 loop reads CASSPPGEGTSGKQFF. The CDR3 DNA reads as TGTGCCAGCTCACCCCCGGGAGAGGGAACTAGCGGAAAGCAGTTCTTC.

V and J are TRBV7-9 and TRBJ2-1, with 9 bases lining up with TRBD2. Trimming cost V 1 base and J 4 bases; bases outside gene matches: 5. Germline CDR1 and CDR2: SEHNR and FQNEAQ (reference sequence). CDR3 size: 16 residues. In DNA form, the CDR3 reads TGTGCCAGCAGCTTAGGGCTGGGACTAGCTTACAATGAGCAGTTCTTC. It codes for CASSLGLGLAYNEQFF.

The V gene is TRBV11-2, the J gene TRBJ2-7, with 8 bases aligning to TRBD1. CDR1 SGHAT and CDR2 FQNNGV come from the germline V gene. V lost 3 bases and J lost 6; bases outside the gene matches: 13. The CDR3 consists of 16 residues. The CDR3 sequence: CASSFPSGDRLGEQYF. As DNA, the CDR3 is TGTGCCAGCAGCTTTCCCTCTGGGGACAGGCTTGGCGAGCAGTACTTC.

The rearrangement joins TRBV12-3 or TRBV12-4 to TRBJ2-1, with TRBD2 matching over 8 bases. Germline trimming cut 5 bases from V and 4 bases from J; bases unmatched to any gene: 7. There are 15 residues in the CDR3. The CDR3 protein is CASSASGGAYNEQFF. In DNA form, the CDR3 reads TGTGCCAGCAGTGCCAGCGGGGGCGCTTACAATGAGCAGTTCTTC.

This clonotype was found a few times. The chain couples TRBV5-1 to TRBJ1-4; 11 positions match TRBD1. Germline V gives CDR1 SGHRS, CDR2 YFSETQ. The junction had 2 bases not matched to a gene; V was cut back by 0 bases and J by 10 bases. There are 14 residues in the CDR3. The CDR3 spells CASSLAGTGGKLFF. In nucleotides, the CDR3 is TGCGCCAGCAGCTTGGCCGGGACAGGGGGAAAACTGTTTTTT.

This clonotype was seen a handful of times. J is TRBJ1-5 and V is TRBV12-3 or TRBV12-4; D is uncertain. Deletions cut 3 bases from V and 5 bases from J, with 11 bases between. This CDR3 has 14 amino acids. CDR3 in amino acids: CASSFAVTDQPQHF. DNA of the CDR3: TGTGCCAGCAGTTTTGCTGTTACAGATCAGCCCCAGCATTTT.

This clonotype turned up a few times. The genes are TRBV15 and TRBJ2-7; 12 nucleotides align to TRBD2. Germline V gene data show CDR1 as LNHNV and CDR2 as YYDKDF (reference sequence). The CDR3 has 18 residues. With V trimmed by 0 bases and J by 0 bases, 6 bases remained unmatched. CDR3 sequence reads: CATSRDLASGRVSYEQYF. CDR3 in DNA: TGTGCCACCAGCAGAGATCTGGCTAGCGGGAGGGTCTCCTACGAGCAGTACTTC.

This clonotype was found once. The chain combines TRBV13 with TRBJ1-1, with 10 bases lining up with TRBD1. J lost 5 bases, V lost 3 bases, and 6 bases had no gene match. The CDR3 spans 15 residues. Germline V gene sequence: CDR1 PRHDT, CDR2 FYEKMQ (reference sequence). The CDR3 spells CASSFPTGGLTEAFF. In DNA form, the CDR3 reads TGTGCCAGCAGCTTCCCGACAGGGGGCCTAACTGAAGCTTTCTTT.

Only a few counts were recorded for this clonotype. The chain couples TRBV12-3 or TRBV12-4 to TRBJ2-1, with D perhaps being TRBD1 or TRBD2 (5 bases each). Trimming pared 7 bases from V and 4 bases from J, leaving 14 bases between. The CDR3 sequence is 14 residues long. The CDR3: CASNRDGIYNEQFF. As DNA, the CDR3 is TGTGCCAGCAACCGGGACGGAATATACAATGAGCAGTTCTTC.

This chain joins TRBV4-1 and TRBJ2-1, with 8 nucleotides matching TRBD2. The CDR3 is 16 amino acids. After removal of 4 bases from V and 5 bases from J, the junction contained 10 bases not matched to a gene. Germline-derived CDR1 and CDR2 are MGHRA and YSYEKL. CDR3 loop: CASSLPTSAMNNEQFF. The CDR3 DNA reads as TGCGCCAGCAGCCTACCGACTAGCGCGATGAACAATGAGCAGTTCTTC.

With regard to this clonotype: A read error is likely, as this CDR3 ends without the conserved phenylalanine or tryptophan. The gene calls are TRBV5-1 and TRBJ1-2; perhaps TRBD1 as D (6 bases). From germline, CDR1 is SGHRS and CDR2 YFSETQ. Trimming shortened V by 0 bases and J by 4 bases, and 7 bases separated the two germline ends. The CDR3 covers 13 residues. The DNA for the CDR3 is TGCGCCAGCAGCTTGGAAGGGGGCTATGGCTACACCCTC. Translation gives CASSLEGGYGYTL.

This clonotype was counted at least ten times. The chain recombines TRBV7-2 with TRBJ2-1, with 14 bases that match TRBD2. Per the germline V gene, CDR1 is SGHTA and CDR2 is FQGNSA. The V segment lost 5 bases and the J segment 8 bases; nucleotides outside the gene matches: 8. The length of the CDR3 is 16 residues. DNA for the CDR3: TGTGCCAGCAGCCGGGGACTAGCGGGAGTTCACTATGAGCAGTTCTTC. Encoded protein: CASSRGLAGVHYEQFF. Based on the CDR3 plus reference TRBV7-2 and TRBJ2-1, the full variable domain is GAGVSQSPSNKVTEKGKDVELRCDPISGHTALYWYRQSLGQGLEFLIYFQGNSAPDKSGLPSDRFSAERTGGSVSTLTIQRTQQEDSAVYLCASSRGLAGVHYEQFFGPGTRLTVL.

The chain carries TRBV12-3 or TRBV12-4 and TRBJ2-3; TRBD2 aligns across 9 bases. Unmatched junction bases numbered 7, after V lost 5 bases and J lost 4 bases. The CDR3 is made up of 15 amino acids. The CDR3 region is CASSPGLAGSDTQYF. As DNA, the CDR3 is TGTGCCAGCAGTCCGGGGCTAGCGGGATCAGATACGCAGTATTTT.

This clonotype was seen a handful of times. This chain connects TRBV12-3 or TRBV12-4 to TRBJ2-3; the match to TRBD2 covers 9 bases. This CDR3 comprises 14 residues. V trimming: 3 bases; J trimming: 5 bases; junction bases outside the gene matches: 3. CDR3 region: CASSFLAGKDTQYF. CDR3 bases: TGTGCCAGCAGTTTCCTAGCGGGAAAAGATACGCAGTATTTT.

The chain combines TRBV12-3 or TRBV12-4 with TRBJ2-5, with D perhaps matching TRBD1 (5 bases). The CDR3 is 14 residues long. Trimming took 5 bases from V and 2 from J, leaving 12 bases between them. CDR3 protein: CASSHQGLQETQYF. The CDR3, as DNA: TGTGCCAGCAGTCACCAGGGATTACAAGAGACCCAGTACTTC.